Following are 20 T cell receptor beta chains from one sample sequenced in a study of beta chain features in type 1 diabetes. Expressed TCRB transcripts were sequenced, since all the RNA that had been isolated was reverse transcribed. Here immunoSEQ multiplex PCR was the method, and the copy in TCRdb shows in-frame clones only, minus some. The sample consists of some 360,000 clones, roughly a fifth of them appearing once. The sequencing sample was made of naive CD4+ T cells from blood. Receptors originate from a woman aged 18-29 years in good health.

This clone was seen a few times. The CDR3 DNA follows: TGTGCCAGCAGCTTGGGGCGGGAGGGCCGGATCGAGCAGTACTTC. Encoded protein: CASSLGREGRIEQYF. J is TRBJ2-7 and V is TRBV5-4; 9 bases line up with TRBD2. The CDR3 consists of 15 residues. Germline lookup yields CDR1 SGHNT and CDR2 YYREEE (reference sequence). Trimming took 0 bases from V and 6 from J; bases not matched to a gene: 7.

This chain connects TRBV19 to TRBJ2-6; D may be TRBD1 (6 bases). V was shortened by 5 bases and J by 4 bases, with 18 bases between the two germline ends. Germline CDR1 LNHDA, CDR2 SQIVND (reference sequence). The CDR3 loop spans 17 amino acids. CDR3 coding DNA: TGTGCCAGTAGTGCCCCGCGTCAGGGGACAGGGGCCAACGTCCTGACTTTC. Protein: CASSAPRQGTGANVLTF. The full variable domain, with the rest looked up from reference TRBV19 and TRBJ2-6, is DGGITQSPKYLFRKEGQNVTLSCEQNLNHDAMYWYRQDPGQGLRLIYYSQIVNDFQKGDIAEGYSVSREKKESFPLTVTSAQKNPTAFYLCASSAPRQGTGANVLTFGAGSRLTVL.

This clone appeared a few times. The V and J genes are TRBV30 and TRBJ2-5; D gene uncertain. Germline CDR1 is GTSNPN and CDR2 is SVGIG (reference sequence). The CDR3 runs to 12 residues. Trimming removed 4 bases from V and 0 bases from J, with 6 bases in between. In DNA, the CDR3 is TGTGCCTGGATGAGGTACCAAGAGACCCAGTACTTC. Residues: CAWMRYQETQYF.

The chain carries TRBV5-6 and TRBJ2-2; 12 bases align to TRBD2. This CDR3 has 17 residues. The germline V gene encodes CDR1 SGHDT and CDR2 YYEEEE. After removal of 5 bases from V and 7 bases from J, the junction contained 12 bases not matched to a gene. The DNA of the CDR3 is TGTGCCAGCAGTTCCTTGACTAGCGGGAGATCCGGCGGGGAGCTGTTTTTT. Amino acid sequence: CASSSLTSGRSGGELFF.

This chain joins TRBV7-2 and TRBJ1-5; TRBD1 is a possible D gene (6 bases). CDR3 length equals 13 residues. V was clipped by 5 bases and J by 6 bases, with 11 bases between them. The germline V gene has CDR1 SGHTA and CDR2 FQGNSA. CDR3 nucleotide sequence: TGTGCCAGCAGCCCAGACAGGACTCAGCCCCAGCATTTT. This sequence encodes CASSPDRTQPQHF.

This clone was counted a few times. The chain couples TRBV5-1 to TRBJ2-3, with TRBD1 identical over 7 bases. The length of the CDR3 is 14 residues. Losses at the gene ends were 4 bases for V and 4 bases for J; bases not matched to a gene: 6. CDR1 is SGHRS, CDR2 YFSETQ, per germline. The CDR3 nucleotides read TGCGCCAGCAGCAATGGACAGGACCCAGATACGCAGTATTTT. This translates into CASSNGQDPDTQYF.

The V and J genes are TRBV7-2 and TRBJ2-7, with a tentative D call TRBD1 (5 bases). V gave up 1 base and J gave up 9 bases, with 7 bases separating them. The CDR3 loop spans 11 amino acids. Germline V CDR1 and CDR2: SGHTA, FQGNSA. CDR3 sequence reads: CASSLEGPQYF. CDR3 DNA sequence: TGTGCCAGCAGCTTAGAGGGGCCGCAGTACTTC.

This clone was detected a few times. The CDR3 nucleotides read TGTGCCAGCAGCTCAGACACTTCCTACAATGAGCAGTTCTTC. Protein sequence: CASSSDTSYNEQFF. The chain uses TRBV7-9 and TRBJ2-1; D is unresolved. The CDR3 has 14 residues. Germline CDR1 is SEHNR and CDR2 is FQNEAQ (reference sequence). Deletions cut 4 bases from V and 1 base from J, with 8 bases between.

The chain joins TRBV11-2 to TRBJ1-3; D call uncertain. From germline, CDR1 is SGHAT and CDR2 FQNNGV. V was shortened by 5 bases and J by 2 bases, with 10 bases between the two germline ends. The CDR3 consists of 14 residues. CDR3 DNA: TGTGCCAGCAGCCCTCGGACTGCTGGAAACACCATATATTTT. Its protein product is CASSPRTAGNTIYF.

V usage is TRBV13 and J usage is TRBJ2-7, with TRBD1 as a possible D gene (6 bases). Trimming pared 6 bases from V and 2 bases from J, leaving 11 bases between. The CDR3 totals 13 residues. Germline assignment: CDR1 PRHDT and CDR2 FYEKMQ (reference sequence). CDR3 bases: TGTGCCAGCAGGTTTACAGGGACCTACGAGCAGTACTTC. Encoded protein: CASRFTGTYEQYF.

This rearrangement joins TRBV25-1 to TRBJ2-1; TRBD2 matches 10 bases. Germline CDR1 reads MGHDK; CDR2 reads SYGVNS. The CDR3 contains 14 residues. V dropped 7 bases and J dropped 8; count of bases not matched to a gene: 8. CDR3 nucleotides: TGTGCCAGCACGAGGAGCGGGGGGGCATATGAGCAGTTCTTC. It is translated as CASTRSGGAYEQFF.

V usage is TRBV7-8 and J usage is TRBJ2-1; the D gene is possibly TRBD2 (7 bases). Trimming stripped 2 bases from V and 2 bases from J, with 16 bases between. The CDR3 loop spans 17 amino acids. CDR1 and CDR2 from the germline V gene are SGHVS and FQNEAQ. The CDR3 sequence is CASSLRGAALTYNEQFF. CDR3 sequence (DNA): TGTGCCAGCAGCTTACGGGGGGCCGCCTTAACCTACAATGAGCAGTTCTTC.

The chain employs TRBV6-6 and TRBJ1-5, with TRBD1 matching 8 bases. The germline V gene has CDR1 MNHNY and CDR2 SVGAGI (reference sequence). This CDR3 has 14 residues. V lost 2 bases to trimming and J lost 7 bases; unmatched junction nucleotides: 4. The CDR3 loop is CASSYGQGAQPQHF. The CDR3 DNA follows: TGTGCCAGCAGTTACGGGCAGGGGGCACAGCCCCAGCATTTT.

With respect to this clone: The junction shows a germline mismatch at one end, possibly a read error. V and J are TRBV2 and TRBJ1-2; 9 bases agree with TRBD1. The germline gives CDR1 SNHLY, CDR2 FYNNEI. This CDR3 spans 13 amino acids. The CDR3 sequence: CASSPRDRDPHRF. In nucleotides, the CDR3 is TGTGCCAGCAGTCCACGGGACAGGGATCCCCACCGATTC.

This sequence joins TRBV9 and TRBJ2-1; 8 nucleotides line up with TRBD2. The CDR3 spans 15 residues. CDR1 and CDR2 (germline): SGDLS, YYNGEE. With 4 bases clipped from V and 4 bases from J, the junction kept 7 bases outside the gene matches. The CDR3 coding sequence is TGTGCCAGCAGCTCCAGCGGGGGCAATTACAATGAGCAGTTCTTC. It is translated as CASSSSGGNYNEQFF.

This clone was found a few times. This chain joins TRBV11-2 and TRBJ2-7; a possible D gene is TRBD1 (5 bases). There are 16 residues in the CDR3. Per germline, CDR1 SGHAT and CDR2 FQNNGV. V was shortened by 4 bases and J by 1 base, with 17 bases between the two germline ends. The CDR3 DNA is TGTGCCAGCAGCTCCGTCGCAGGGAAAAATTCCTACGAGCAGTACTTC. It is translated as CASSSVAGKNSYEQYF.

CDR3 sequence: CASSETTGPETQYF. Written as DNA, the CDR3 is TGTGCCAGCAGTGAAACGACAGGGCCAGAGACCCAGTACTTC. The chain joins TRBV25-1 to TRBJ2-5; 7 bases are shared with TRBD1. CDR3 length: 14 residues. With V trimmed by 2 bases and J by 4 bases, 4 bases remained unmatched. Germline V gene sequence: CDR1 MGHDK, CDR2 SYGVNS. The full variable domain, with the rest looked up from reference TRBV25-1 and TRBJ2-5, is EADIYQTPRYLVIGTGKKITLECSQTMGHDKMYWYQQDPGMELHLIHYSYGVNSTEKGDLSSESTVSRIRTEHFPLTLESARPSHTSQYLCASSETTGPETQYFGPGTRLLVL.

This clone has only a few counts. The rearrangement uses TRBV4-1 and TRBJ2-7; 11 bases align to TRBD2. Looked up from germline, CDR1 is MGHRA and CDR2 is YSYEKL. CDR3 size: 16 residues. J gave up 5 bases and V 6 bases, and 12 bases lay outside the gene matches. CDR3 loop: CASSQNAGLAADEQYF. In DNA form, the CDR3 reads TGCGCCAGCAGTCAAAACGCGGGACTAGCGGCCGACGAGCAGTACTTC.

The V gene is TRBV5-1, the J gene TRBJ1-1; TRBD1 matches at 8 bases. The J segment lost 5 bases and the V segment lost 5 bases, leaving 5 bases of the junction unmatched. The CDR3 sequence is 13 residues long. Germline values: CDR1 SGHRS, CDR2 YFSETQ. CDR3 DNA: TGCGCCAGCAGGGACAGGGAGGGGACTGAAGCTTTCTTT. This sequence encodes CASRDREGTEAFF.

V usage is TRBV10-3 and J usage is TRBJ2-5; D is undetermined. The ends were cut back, 0 bases at V and 5 bases at J, with 4 bases in the middle. The CDR3 sequence is 12 residues long. Germline CDR1 and CDR2: ENHRY and SYGVKD. CDR3 amino acids: CAISESQETQYF. CDR3 in DNA: TGTGCCATCAGTGAGTCGCAGGAGACCCAGTACTTC.